This T cell receptor beta chain stems from a study of graft-versus-host responses after intestinal transplantation. Study outcomes and limitations: Allograft graft-versus-host to host-versus-graft clonal ratios ran high in patients with graft-donor T cell macrochimerism. Detected in recipient marrow were GvH clones, some of which were first observed in ileum or blood.

Turning to this clone: Its cognate antigen is unknown.

This CDR3 has 16 residues. Germline CDR1 reads LNHDA; CDR2 reads SQIVND (reference sequence). V was pared by 7 bases and J by 3 bases, with 20 bases between. Measured with immunoSEQ multiplex PCR; TCRdb has only the in-frame clones, and not every one. The sample records tens of thousands of clones, about 95% being singletons. The receptor was derived from a human patient who received an intestinal transplant, so some T cells may come from the graft donor. This chain joins TRBV19 and TRBJ2-3; D gene uncertain. Specimen: PBMCs, collected 16 days after intestinal transplant. The CDR3 reads CASTQSTGLRTDTQYF. CDR3 bases: TGTGCCAGTACCCAATCAACCGGGCTCCGGACAGATACGCAGTATTTT.